These 10 T cell receptor beta chains were sequenced from one sample in a study of OX40 agonist ivuxolimab in advanced cancers. Sequencing used immunoSEQ multiplex PCR; TCRdb keeps in-frame clones, though not all of them. The table includes tens of thousands of clones, about 90% detected once. The sample here was CD4+ or CD8+ T cells sorted from blood, taken in a trial of the OX40 agonist ivuxolimab. Every receptor here comes from an adult with an advanced solid tumor such as melanoma, head and neck, liver or kidney cancer.

The gene calls are TRBV27 and TRBJ2-1; 9 bases align to TRBD2. Unmatched junction bases numbered 7, after V lost 3 bases and J lost 7 bases. CDR1 is MNHEY, CDR2 SMNVEV, per germline (reference sequence). This CDR3 has 15 amino acids. The CDR3: CASSFGAGGGNEQFF. The CDR3 nucleotides read TGTGCCAGCAGTTTTGGGGCGGGAGGGGGGAATGAGCAGTTCTTC.

The gene calls are TRBV9 and TRBJ1-1; D may be TRBD1 (5 bases). With 4 bases removed from V and 5 bases from J, the gap between germline ends came to 12 bases. Germline values: CDR1 SGDLS, CDR2 YYNGEE. The CDR3 runs 13 residues. The CDR3: CASSPRVRTEAFF. The CDR3 DNA sequence: TGTGCCAGCAGCCCCAGGGTGCGAACTGAAGCTTTCTTT.

The chain is built from TRBV6-1 and TRBJ2-7; D unresolved. Germline values: CDR1 MNHNS, CDR2 SASEGT. This CDR3 is built from 12 residues. Trimming shortened V by 2 bases and J by 4 bases, and 6 bases separated the two germline ends. CDR3 coding DNA: TGTGCCAGCAGTGAATCCGGGTACGAGCAGTACTTC. It is translated as CASSESGYEQYF.

The chain is built from TRBV30 and TRBJ2-2; 11 nucleotides agree with TRBD2. The CDR3 contains 14 residues. Trimming removed 5 bases from V and 7 bases from J; junction bases left unmatched: 6. Germline-derived CDR1 and CDR2 are GTSNPN and SVGIG (reference sequence). Here the CDR3 reads CAWGSGGAIGELFF. The DNA of the CDR3 is TGTGCCTGGGGTAGCGGGGGGGCCATCGGGGAGCTGTTTTTT.

The CDR3 spells CASSRPGLASYEQYF. CDR3 nucleotides: TGTGCCAGCAGCCGTCCGGGACTAGCGTCCTACGAGCAGTACTTC. The rearrangement links TRBV5-4 to TRBJ2-7, with 10 bases matching TRBD2. This CDR3 region has 15 residues. The V gene end was trimmed by 4 bases and the J gene end by 1 base; junction bases not matched to a gene: 5. Germline values: CDR1 SGHNT, CDR2 YYREEE (reference sequence).

This sequence joins TRBV19 and TRBJ2-7; 7 nucleotides agree with TRBD1. The CDR3 has 14 residues. V was pared by 3 bases and J by 4 bases, with 6 bases of the junction left unmatched. Looked up from germline, CDR1 is LNHDA and CDR2 is SQIVND (reference sequence). CDR3 DNA sequence: TGTGCCAGTAGTATCCTGGGACAGCCTTACGAGCAGTACTTC. Amino acid sequence: CASSILGQPYEQYF.

The chain joins TRBV29-1 to TRBJ1-2; TRBD1 matches at 7 bases. The CDR3 sequence is 17 residues long. The V gene end was trimmed by 0 bases and the J gene end by 6 bases; junction bases not matched to a gene: 16. Per germline, CDR1 SQVTM and CDR2 ANQGSEA. DNA for the CDR3: TGCAGCGTTGAAGACCCGGGGACAGACGGGAGGTCCCATGGCTACACCTTC. The encoded protein is CSVEDPGTDGRSHGYTF.

The chain combines TRBV7-8 with TRBJ2-3; 11 nucleotides agree with TRBD2. CDR1 SGHVS and CDR2 FQNEAQ come from the germline V gene. Trimming at V came to 5 bases and at J to 0 bases, leaving 4 bases not matched to a gene. There are 16 residues in the CDR3. DNA of the CDR3: TGTGCCAGCAGCCCCTGGACTAGCGGGAGCACAGATACGCAGTATTTT. It is translated as CASSPWTSGSTDTQYF.

This clone has a single count. The gene calls are TRBV11-1 and TRBJ1-6; D gene uncertain. CDR3 length: 13 amino acids. V was trimmed by 4 bases and J by 8 bases, leaving 9 bases between them. Germline V gives CDR1 SGHAT, CDR2 FQDESV (reference sequence). This chain's CDR3 is CASSSALDSPLHF. DNA of the CDR3: TGTGCCAGCAGCTCGGCTCTTGATTCACCCCTCCACTTT.

The chain carries TRBV19 and TRBJ1-2, with D perhaps TRBD1 (5 bases). The CDR3 is made up of 17 amino acids. V dropped 2 bases and J dropped 4 bases, with 20 bases sitting between them. Per the germline V gene, CDR1 is LNHDA and CDR2 is SQIVND (reference sequence). The CDR3 loop reads CASSIFQGPDDPYGYTF. The CDR3, as DNA: TGTGCCAGTAGTATATTCCAGGGCCCCGACGACCCCTATGGCTACACCTTC. Looking up the rest from reference TRBV19 and TRBJ1-2 gives the full variable domain: DGGITQSPKYLFRKEGQNVTLSCEQNLNHDAMYWYRQDPGQGLRLIYYSQIVNDFQKGDIAEGYSVSREKKESFPLTVTSAQKNPTAFYLCASSIFQGPDDPYGYTFGSGTRLTVV.